This T cell receptor (beta chain) is drawn from a study of blood T cell repertoires in COVID-19. The V end was cut by 7 bases, the J end by 9 bases, with 16 bases between. Germline CDR1 is MNHEY and CDR2 is SVGAGI. The CDR3 extends over 14 amino acids. Method: immunoSEQ multiplex PCR; TCRdb's copy keeps in-frame clones and lacks some. Among around 50,000 clones listed, about 82% were seen once. Sample: peripheral blood. This clonotype was obtained from a woman aged 60-75 years with acute or convalescent COVID-19. The chain joins TRBV6-5 to TRBJ1-6; a possible D gene is TRBD1 (6 bases). DNA of the CDR3: TGTGCCAGCACCGACAGTGGGGGCAGTTCACCCCTCCACTTT. The encoded protein is CASTDSGGSSPLHF.